These 16 T cell receptor beta chains came from one sample sequenced in a study of prognosis after radiotherapy for stage I lung cancer. Two rounds of multiplex PCR amplified TCR beta CDR3 from genomic DNA. Primers (each specific to one TRBV or TRBJ gene) were used in first-round PCR. A single record per CDR3 protein comes from TCRdb applying MiXCR to the multiplex PCR reads. The repertoire has some 60,000 distinct CDR3 sequences, around 27% of them found once; the top ten carry approximately 8.3%. The sample here was PBMCs, taken before or after stereotactic body radiation therapy (not recorded which). Receptor source: a donor aged 50 or older with non-small cell lung cancer.

This clonotype was seen many times. This chain's CDR3 is CSARITDRGLSGYTF. The CDR3 bases are TGCAGTGCAAGAATTACGGACAGGGGGCTCTCTGGCTACACCTTC. The J gene is TRBJ1-2, the V gene TRBV20-1, with 11 bases matching TRBD1. The germline gives CDR1 DFQATT, CDR2 SNEGSKA (reference sequence). The ends lost 6 bases at V and 7 bases at J; junction bases unmatched: 13. The CDR3 totals 15 residues.

This clonotype was recorded at least ten times. The CDR3 region is CASSSIQGAGGYTF. The CDR3 nucleotides are TGTGCCAGCAGCTCGATTCAGGGGGCTGGTGGCTACACCTTC. The chain uses TRBV11-2 and TRBJ1-2; 8 nucleotides agree with TRBD1. In germline, CDR1 is SGHAT, CDR2 FQNNGV. This CDR3 comprises 14 residues. The trim removed 4 bases at V and 7 bases at J, leaving 8 bases unmatched. Variable domain in full (rest from reference TRBV11-2 and TRBJ1-2): EAGVAQSPRYKIIEKRQSVAFWCNPISGHATLYWYQQILGQGPKLLIQFQNNGVVDDSQLPKDRFSAERLKGVDSTLKIQPAKLEDSAVYLCASSSIQGAGGYTFGSGTRLTVV.

This clonotype was counted many times. The V call is TRBV7-2, the J call TRBJ1-1, with unresolved D. The germline V and J ends were trimmed by 7 bases and 5 bases, with 14 bases remaining between them. Germline V gene lookup returns CDR1 SGHTA and CDR2 FQGNSA. There are 13 residues in the CDR3. The CDR3, as DNA: TGTGCCAGCACCTCTCTTAGAGGGACTGAAGCTTTCTTT. Translating it yields CASTSLRGTEAFF.

This clonotype has a count of ten or more. V is TRBV2 and J is TRBJ2-3; 7 nucleotides line up with TRBD1. The trim removed 6 bases at V and 2 bases at J, leaving 5 bases unmatched. The germline V gene has CDR1 SNHLY and CDR2 FYNNEI. This CDR3 is 14 amino acids long. This CDR3 reads CASSGDRVTDTQYF. The CDR3 bases are TGTGCCAGCAGCGGGGACAGAGTCACAGATACGCAGTATTTT. The full variable domain, rest sourced from reference TRBV2 and TRBJ2-3, is EPEVTQTPSHQVTQMGQEVILRCVPISNHLYFYWYRQILGQKVEFLVSFYNNEISEKSEIFDDQFSVERPDGSNFTLKIRSTKLEDSAMYFCASSGDRVTDTQYFGPGTRLTVL.

This clonotype was counted at least ten times. The rearrangement joins TRBV9 to TRBJ1-1; no reliable D call. The ends were cut back, 0 bases at V and 4 bases at J, with 10 bases in the middle. The CDR3 extends over 14 amino acids. Germline CDR1 reads SGDLS; CDR2 reads YYNGEE. CDR3 loop: CASSVGGGVTEAFF. For the CDR3, the DNA is TGTGCCAGCAGCGTAGGAGGTGGTGTCACTGAAGCTTTCTTT.

Ten or more counts support this clonotype. CDR3 coding DNA: TGTGCCAGCAGCTTAGTCTCTTTTACGGCTCTAGCGCTCCAAGAGACCCAGTACTTC. This sequence encodes CASSLVSFTALALQETQYF. The chain carries TRBV7-2 and TRBJ2-5; tentative D call: TRBD2 (6 bases). The V end was cut by 1 base, the J end by 1 base, with 22 bases between. Germline CDR1 SGHTA, CDR2 FQGNSA. CDR3 length: 19 residues.

This clonotype appeared many times. The rearrangement joins TRBV9 to TRBJ2-7; D ambiguous. The V and J ends lost 0 bases and 3 bases respectively, with 16 bases between them. The CDR3 extends over 16 amino acids. Germline loops: CDR1 SGDLS, CDR2 YYNGEE. The CDR3 nucleotides are TGTGCCAGCAGCGTAGTTCGCAGTAACAGCTACTACGAGCAGTACTTC. Protein sequence: CASSVVRSNSYYEQYF.

By share of the sample, this clonotype is medium-sized. The chain recombines TRBV12-3 or TRBV12-4 with TRBJ2-1, with D unclear. This CDR3 spans 13 amino acids. Trimming took off 5 bases at V and 4 bases at J, with 9 bases between the two ends. The CDR3 sequence is CASSLDRYNEQFF. CDR3 in DNA: TGTGCCAGCAGTCTTGACCGATACAATGAGCAGTTCTTC.

The chain links TRBV19 to TRBJ1-5, with 7 bases that match TRBD1. The length of the CDR3 is 15 residues. Germline V gene data show CDR1 as LNHDA and CDR2 as SQIVND (reference sequence). Written as DNA, the CDR3 is TGTGAAAGTAGGGTGACAGGGACCAGCAATCAGCCCCAGCATTTT. It yields the protein CESRVTGTSNQPQHF.

This clonotype was found many times. The J gene is TRBJ2-7, the V gene TRBV28; possible D gene TRBD1, 5 bases. Trimming removed 7 bases from V and 1 base from J, with 14 bases in between. The CDR3 extends over 14 amino acids. CDR1 is MDHEN, CDR2 SYDVKM, per germline. CDR3 nucleotides: TGTGCCAGCAAGTCATCGGCAGGGTCCTACGAGCAGTACTTC. Its protein product is CASKSSAGSYEQYF.

For this clonotype: A clone one base away is much larger, so this may be a read error. This chain joins TRBV20-1 and TRBJ2-7; D remains ambiguous. Per germline, CDR1 DFQATT and CDR2 SNEGSKA (reference sequence). The length of the CDR3 is 12 residues. With 4 bases removed from V and 3 bases from J, the gap between germline ends came to 10 bases. The CDR3 region is CSATDSGYEQYF. The DNA for the CDR3 is TGCAGTGCTACAGATTCGGGCTACGAGCAGTACTTC.

This clonotype was seen repeatedly, ten times or more. The V and J genes are TRBV6-1 and TRBJ2-3; TRBD1 might be the D (6 bases). The CDR3 has 17 amino acids. Germline V gene data show CDR1 as MNHNS and CDR2 as SASEGT. V was clipped by 6 bases and J by 4 bases, with 23 bases between them. DNA for the CDR3: TGTGCCAGCAGATCCCCCCCGGGCAGGGGTTATGCAGATACGCAGTATTTT. Protein: CASRSPPGRGYADTQYF.

There are many counts of this clonotype. The rearrangement uses TRBV5-1 and TRBJ1-3; 7 bases are shared with TRBD1. The length of the CDR3 is 16 residues. Germline values: CDR1 SGHRS, CDR2 YFSETQ. V dropped 3 bases and J dropped 0; count of bases not matched to a gene: 6. The CDR3 DNA follows: TGCGCCAGCAGCTATGAAGGGACAGCCTCTGGAAACACCATATATTTT. Protein product: CASSYEGTASGNTIYF.

This clonotype was counted ten times or more. This chain joins TRBV19 and TRBJ2-2; 7 bases map to TRBD1. Germline loops: CDR1 LNHDA, CDR2 SQIVND (reference sequence). The V segment lost 5 bases and the J segment 7 bases; nucleotides outside the gene matches: 16. This CDR3 spans 17 amino acids. The CDR3 spells CASSLDRDSPGDGELFF. CDR3 nucleotide sequence: TGTGCCAGTAGTCTTGATAGGGACAGCCCCGGCGACGGGGAGCTGTTTTTT.

This clonotype was counted at least ten times. CDR3: CASSLLGLYGYTF. The CDR3 coding sequence is TGTGCCAGCAGTTTATTGGGACTTTATGGCTACACCTTC. V is TRBV28 and J is TRBJ1-2; a possible D gene is TRBD1 (5 bases). Germline CDR1 reads MDHEN; CDR2 reads SYDVKM. The V gene lost 1 base and the J gene lost 5 bases, with 8 bases spanning the gap. This CDR3 comprises 13 residues.

This clonotype was counted ten times or more. This sequence joins TRBV19 and TRBJ1-5, with D tentatively TRBD1 (6 bases). The CDR3 runs 14 residues. Germline assignment: CDR1 LNHDA and CDR2 SQIVND (reference sequence). V lost 10 bases and J 9 bases, leaving 22 bases between the germline ends. CDR3 DNA: TGTGCCACTACTCTCGGACGGGGGCTTTGGCCCCAGCATTTT. Translating it yields CATTLGRGLWPQHF.